This T cell receptor (beta chain) emerged from a study of OX40 agonist ivuxolimab in advanced cancers. The table came from immunoSEQ multiplex PCR; TCRdb's copy has only in-frame clones and leaves some out. Of about 47,000 clones listed, about 85% were seen once; the top ten hold approximately 24%. The ends were cut back, 1 base at V and 9 bases at J, with 4 bases in the middle. CDR3 length: 11 amino acids. Germline CDR1 SGHDN, CDR2 FVKESK. Sample: CD4+ or CD8+ T cells sorted from blood, taken in a trial of the OX40 agonist ivuxolimab. The rearrangement links TRBV14 to TRBJ2-1; D call uncertain. The sequence was obtained from an adult with an advanced solid tumor such as melanoma, head and neck, liver or kidney cancer. The CDR3 protein is CASSQGGEQFF. The CDR3 DNA reads TGTGCCAGCAGCCAAGGAGGTGAGCAGTTCTTC.